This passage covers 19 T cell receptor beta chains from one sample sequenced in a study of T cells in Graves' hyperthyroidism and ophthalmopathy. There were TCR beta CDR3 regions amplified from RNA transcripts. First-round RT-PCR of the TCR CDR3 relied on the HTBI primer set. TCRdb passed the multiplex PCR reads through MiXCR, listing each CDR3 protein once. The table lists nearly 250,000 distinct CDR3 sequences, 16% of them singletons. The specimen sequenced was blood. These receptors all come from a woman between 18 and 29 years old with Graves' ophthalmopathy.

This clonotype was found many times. The CDR3 here is CASSPHRRGVHYGYTF. In DNA form, the CDR3 reads TGTGCCAGCAGCCCGCATCGCCGAGGGGTCCACTATGGCTACACCTTC. The rearrangement uses TRBV7-8 and TRBJ1-2; D might be TRBD1 (5 bases). CDR1 and CDR2 (germline): SGHVS, FQNEAQ. CDR3 length: 16 residues. V lost 5 bases to trimming and J lost 3 bases, with 19 bases between them.

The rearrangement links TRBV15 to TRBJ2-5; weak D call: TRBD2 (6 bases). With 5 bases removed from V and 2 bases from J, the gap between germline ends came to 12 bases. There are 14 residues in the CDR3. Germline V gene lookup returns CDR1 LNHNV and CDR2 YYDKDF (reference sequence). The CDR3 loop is CATSSRDSQETQYF. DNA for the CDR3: TGTGCCACCAGCTCACGGGACTCACAAGAGACCCAGTACTTC.

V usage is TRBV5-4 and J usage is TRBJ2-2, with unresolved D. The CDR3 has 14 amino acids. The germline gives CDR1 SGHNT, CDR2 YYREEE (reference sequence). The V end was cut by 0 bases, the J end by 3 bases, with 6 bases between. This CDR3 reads CASSLGWDTGELFF. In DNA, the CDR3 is TGTGCCAGCAGCTTGGGGTGGGACACCGGGGAGCTGTTTTTT.

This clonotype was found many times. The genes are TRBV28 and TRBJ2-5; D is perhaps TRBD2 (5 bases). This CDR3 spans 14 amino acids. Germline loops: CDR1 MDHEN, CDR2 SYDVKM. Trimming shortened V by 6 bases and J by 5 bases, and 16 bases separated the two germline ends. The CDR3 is CASRMWRRGETQYF. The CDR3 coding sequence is TGTGCCAGCAGAATGTGGAGGAGAGGGGAGACCCAGTACTTC.

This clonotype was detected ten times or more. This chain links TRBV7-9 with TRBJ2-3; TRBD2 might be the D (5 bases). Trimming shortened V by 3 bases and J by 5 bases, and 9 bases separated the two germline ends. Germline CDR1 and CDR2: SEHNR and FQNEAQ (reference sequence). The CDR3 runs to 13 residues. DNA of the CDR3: TGTGCCAGCAGCTTTGGAGGTGAAGATACGCAGTATTTT. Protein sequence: CASSFGGEDTQYF.

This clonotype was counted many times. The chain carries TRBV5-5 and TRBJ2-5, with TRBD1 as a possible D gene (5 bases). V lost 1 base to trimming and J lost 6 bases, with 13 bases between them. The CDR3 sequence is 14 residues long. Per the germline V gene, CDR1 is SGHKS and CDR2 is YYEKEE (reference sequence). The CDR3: CASSLNVDKKTQYF. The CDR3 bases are TGTGCCAGCAGCTTGAATGTGGACAAGAAGACCCAGTACTTC.

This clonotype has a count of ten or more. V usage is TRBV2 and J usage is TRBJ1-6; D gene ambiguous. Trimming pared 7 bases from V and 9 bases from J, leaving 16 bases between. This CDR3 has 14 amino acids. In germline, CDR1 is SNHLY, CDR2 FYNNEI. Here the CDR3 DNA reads TGTGCCAGCAAACCCCAAAGGGAAATTTCACCCCTCCACTTT. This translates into CASKPQREISPLHF.

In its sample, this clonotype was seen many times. The CDR3 sequence: CASSVGVSGNTIYF. The CDR3 DNA reads TGTGCCAGCAGTGTGGGAGTCTCTGGAAACACCATATATTTT. The chain carries TRBV6-1 and TRBJ1-3; D unresolved. The germline CDR1 and CDR2 sequences are MNHNS and SASEGT. This CDR3 contains 14 residues. V was shortened by 4 bases and J by 0 bases, with 7 bases between the two germline ends.

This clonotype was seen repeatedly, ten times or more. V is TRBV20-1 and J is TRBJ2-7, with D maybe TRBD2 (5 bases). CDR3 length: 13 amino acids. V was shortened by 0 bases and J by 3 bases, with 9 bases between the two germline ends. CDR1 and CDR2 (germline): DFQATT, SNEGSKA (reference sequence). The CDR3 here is CSARDSGNYEQYF. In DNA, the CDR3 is TGCAGTGCTAGAGATTCGGGGAACTACGAGCAGTACTTC.

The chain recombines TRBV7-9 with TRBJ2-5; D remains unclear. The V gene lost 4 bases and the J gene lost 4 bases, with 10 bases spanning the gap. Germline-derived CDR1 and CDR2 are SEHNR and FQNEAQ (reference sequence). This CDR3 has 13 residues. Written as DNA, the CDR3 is TGTGCCAGCAGCTATAGCTACCGAGAGACCCAGTACTTC. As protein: CASSYSYRETQYF.

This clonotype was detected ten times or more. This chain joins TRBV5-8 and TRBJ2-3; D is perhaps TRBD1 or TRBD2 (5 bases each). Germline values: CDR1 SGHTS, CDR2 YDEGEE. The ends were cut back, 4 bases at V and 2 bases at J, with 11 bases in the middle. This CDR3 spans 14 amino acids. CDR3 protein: CASSPGPPTDTQYF. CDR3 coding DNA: TGTGCCAGCAGCCCGGGGCCTCCCACAGATACGCAGTATTTT.

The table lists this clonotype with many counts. The CDR3 reads CASSLSIGWRPYNSPLHF. CDR3 coding DNA: TGTGCCAGCAGTTTATCGATAGGTTGGAGGCCCTATAATTCACCCCTCCACTTT. J is TRBJ1-6 and V is TRBV27; no firm D call. Trimming removed 0 bases from V and 2 bases from J, with 14 bases in between. The CDR3 is made up of 18 amino acids. Germline CDR1 MNHEY, CDR2 SMNVEV (reference sequence).

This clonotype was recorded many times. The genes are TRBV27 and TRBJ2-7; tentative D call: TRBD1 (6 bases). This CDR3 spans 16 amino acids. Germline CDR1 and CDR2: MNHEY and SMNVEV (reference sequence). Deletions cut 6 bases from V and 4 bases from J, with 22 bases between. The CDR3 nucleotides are TGTGCCAGCAGCCACCTACCTCGACAGGTCCTATACGAGCAGTACTTC. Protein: CASSHLPRQVLYEQYF.

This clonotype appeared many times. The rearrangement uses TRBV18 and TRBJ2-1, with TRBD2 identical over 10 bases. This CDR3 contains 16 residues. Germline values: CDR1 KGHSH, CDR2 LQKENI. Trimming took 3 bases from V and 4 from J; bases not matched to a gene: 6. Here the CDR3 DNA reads TGTGCCAGCTCACCGGTAGCGGGAGGTCAGTACAATGAGCAGTTCTTC. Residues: CASSPVAGGQYNEQFF.

This CDR3 reads CASSLLAGRLNTEAFF. The CDR3 region has the DNA TGTGCCAGCAGCCTCCTAGCGGGGAGGCTGAACACTGAAGCTTTCTTT. This chain links TRBV11-2 with TRBJ1-1; D unclear. Trimming took off 5 bases at V and 0 bases at J, with 16 bases between the two ends. The CDR3 has 16 amino acids. The germline V gene has CDR1 SGHAT and CDR2 FQNNGV.

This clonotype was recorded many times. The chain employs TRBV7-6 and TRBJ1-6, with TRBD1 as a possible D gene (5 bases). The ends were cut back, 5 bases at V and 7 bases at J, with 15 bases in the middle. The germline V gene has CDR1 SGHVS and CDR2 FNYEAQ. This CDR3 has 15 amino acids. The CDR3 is CASSASDSGNSPLHF. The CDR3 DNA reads TGTGCCAGCAGCGCCAGTGACAGCGGGAATTCACCCCTCCACTTT.

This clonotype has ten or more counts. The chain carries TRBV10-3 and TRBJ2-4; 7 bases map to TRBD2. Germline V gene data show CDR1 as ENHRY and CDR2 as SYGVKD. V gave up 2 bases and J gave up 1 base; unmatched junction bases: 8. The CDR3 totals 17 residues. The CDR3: CAISEVWGEGAKNIQYF. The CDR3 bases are TGTGCCATCAGTGAGGTCTGGGGGGAGGGGGCCAAAAACATTCAGTACTTC.

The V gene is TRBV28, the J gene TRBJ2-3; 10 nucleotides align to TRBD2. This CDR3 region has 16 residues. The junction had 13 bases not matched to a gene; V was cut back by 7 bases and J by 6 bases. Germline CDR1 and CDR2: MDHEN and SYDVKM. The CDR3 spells CASKQRPSGSPDTQYF. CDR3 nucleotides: TGTGCCAGCAAACAGCGGCCTAGCGGGAGTCCGGATACGCAGTATTTT.

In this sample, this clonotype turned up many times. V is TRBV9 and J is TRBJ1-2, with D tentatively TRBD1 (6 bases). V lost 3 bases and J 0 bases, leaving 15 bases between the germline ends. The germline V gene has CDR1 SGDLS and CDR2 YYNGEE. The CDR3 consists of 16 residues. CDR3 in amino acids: CASSAGQSGANYGYTF. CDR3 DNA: TGTGCCAGCAGCGCCGGACAGTCGGGGGCTAACTATGGCTACACCTTC.